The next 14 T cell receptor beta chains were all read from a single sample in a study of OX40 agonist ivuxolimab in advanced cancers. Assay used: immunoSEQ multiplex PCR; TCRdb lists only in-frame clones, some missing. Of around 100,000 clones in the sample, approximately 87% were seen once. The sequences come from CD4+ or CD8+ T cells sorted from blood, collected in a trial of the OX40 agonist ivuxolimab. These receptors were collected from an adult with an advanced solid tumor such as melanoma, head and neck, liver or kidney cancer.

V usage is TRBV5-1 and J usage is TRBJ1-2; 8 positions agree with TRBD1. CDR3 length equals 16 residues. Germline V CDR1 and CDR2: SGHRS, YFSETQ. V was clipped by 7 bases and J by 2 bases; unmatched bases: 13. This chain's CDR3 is CASRLLGQGRNYGYTF. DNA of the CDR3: TGCGCCAGCCGCCTTTTAGGACAGGGCAGAAACTATGGCTACACCTTC. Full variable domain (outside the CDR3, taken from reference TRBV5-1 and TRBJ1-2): KAGVTQTPRYLIKTRGQQVTLSCSPISGHRSVSWYQQTPGQGLQFLFEYFSETQRNKGNFPGRFSGRQFSNSRSEMNVSTLELGDSALYLCASRLLGQGRNYGYTFGSGTRLTVV.

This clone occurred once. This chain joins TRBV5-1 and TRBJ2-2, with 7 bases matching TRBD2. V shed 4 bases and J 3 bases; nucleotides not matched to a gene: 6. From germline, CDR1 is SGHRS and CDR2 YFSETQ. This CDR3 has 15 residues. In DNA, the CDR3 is TGCGCCAGCAGCCGGGGGGAAATCCACACCGGGGAGCTGTTTTTT. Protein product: CASSRGEIHTGELFF.

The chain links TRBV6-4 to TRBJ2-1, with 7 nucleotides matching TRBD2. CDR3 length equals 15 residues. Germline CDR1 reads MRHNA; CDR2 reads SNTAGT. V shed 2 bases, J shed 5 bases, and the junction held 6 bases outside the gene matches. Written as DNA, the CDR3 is TGTGCCAGCAGTGACCAGGCTAGCGGCCACAATGAGCAGTTCTTC. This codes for CASSDQASGHNEQFF.

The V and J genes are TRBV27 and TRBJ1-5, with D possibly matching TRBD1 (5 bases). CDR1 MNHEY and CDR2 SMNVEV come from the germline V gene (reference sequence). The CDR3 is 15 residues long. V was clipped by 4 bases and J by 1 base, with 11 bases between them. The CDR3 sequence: CASSSGIRSNQPQHF. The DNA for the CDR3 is TGTGCCAGCAGTTCAGGGATAAGGAGCAATCAGCCCCAGCATTTT.

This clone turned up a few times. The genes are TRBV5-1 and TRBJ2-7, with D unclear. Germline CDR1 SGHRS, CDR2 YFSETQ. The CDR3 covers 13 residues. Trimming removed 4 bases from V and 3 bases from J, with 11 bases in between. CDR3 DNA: TGCGCCAGCAGCCGCGGACCTAACTACGAGCAGTACTTC. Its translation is CASSRGPNYEQYF.

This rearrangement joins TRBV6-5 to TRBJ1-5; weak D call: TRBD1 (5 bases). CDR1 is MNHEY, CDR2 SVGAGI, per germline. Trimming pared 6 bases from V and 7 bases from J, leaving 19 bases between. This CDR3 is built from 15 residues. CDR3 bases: TGTGCCAGCAGACAAAGGTCCCCGCGGGACCAGCCCCAGCATTTT. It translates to CASRQRSPRDQPQHF.

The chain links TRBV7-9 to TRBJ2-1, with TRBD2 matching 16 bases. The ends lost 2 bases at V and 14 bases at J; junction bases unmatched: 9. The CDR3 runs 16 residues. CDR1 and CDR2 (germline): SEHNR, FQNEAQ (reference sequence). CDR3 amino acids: CASSLSPGLAGGGEFF. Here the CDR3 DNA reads TGTGCCAGCAGCTTATCGCCGGGACTAGCGGGAGGGGGGGAGTTCTTC.

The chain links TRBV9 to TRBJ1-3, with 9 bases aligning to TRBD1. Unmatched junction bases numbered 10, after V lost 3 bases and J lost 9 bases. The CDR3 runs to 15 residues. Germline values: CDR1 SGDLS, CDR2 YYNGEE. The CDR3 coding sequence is TGTGCCAGCAGCGCCGACAGGGGGGAGATAGGCACCATATATTTT. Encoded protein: CASSADRGEIGTIYF. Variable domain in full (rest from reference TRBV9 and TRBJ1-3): DSGVTQTPKHLITATGQRVTLRCSPRSGDLSVYWYQQSLDQGLQFLIQYYNGEERAKGNILERFSAQQFPDLHSELNLSSLELGDSALYFCASSADRGEIGTIYFGEGSWLTVV.

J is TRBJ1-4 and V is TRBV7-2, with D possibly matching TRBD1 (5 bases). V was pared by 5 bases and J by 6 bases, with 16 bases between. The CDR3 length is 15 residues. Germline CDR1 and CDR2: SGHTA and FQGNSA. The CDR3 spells CASSLQGRRDEKLFF. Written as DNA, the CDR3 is TGTGCCAGCAGCCTTCAGGGACGGAGGGATGAAAAACTGTTTTTT.

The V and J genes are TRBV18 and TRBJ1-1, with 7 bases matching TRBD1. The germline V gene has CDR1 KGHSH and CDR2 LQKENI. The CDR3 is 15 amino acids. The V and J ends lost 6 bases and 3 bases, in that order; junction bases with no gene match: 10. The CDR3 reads CASSISTGLDTEAFF. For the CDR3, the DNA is TGTGCCAGCTCCATATCGACAGGGCTTGACACTGAAGCTTTCTTT.

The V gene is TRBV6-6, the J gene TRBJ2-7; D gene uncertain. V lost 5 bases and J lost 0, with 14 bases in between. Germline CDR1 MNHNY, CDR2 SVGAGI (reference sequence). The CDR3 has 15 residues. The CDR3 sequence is CASSTHDWSSYEQYF. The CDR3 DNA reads TGTGCCAGCAGTACACACGACTGGAGCTCCTACGAGCAGTACTTC.

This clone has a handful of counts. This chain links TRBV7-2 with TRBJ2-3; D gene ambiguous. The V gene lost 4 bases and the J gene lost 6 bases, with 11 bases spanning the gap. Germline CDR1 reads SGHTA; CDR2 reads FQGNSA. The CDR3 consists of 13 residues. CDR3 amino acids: CASSSLGVDTQYF. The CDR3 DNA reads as TGTGCCAGCAGCTCGCTTGGGGTGGATACGCAGTATTTT.

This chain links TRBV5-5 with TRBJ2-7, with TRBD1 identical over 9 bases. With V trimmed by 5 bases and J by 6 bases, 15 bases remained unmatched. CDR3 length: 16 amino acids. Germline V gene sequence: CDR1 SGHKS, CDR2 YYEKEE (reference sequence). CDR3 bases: TGTGCCAGCAGACAGTCACAGGGGGCCCCCACGTCCGAGCAGTACTTC. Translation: CASRQSQGAPTSEQYF. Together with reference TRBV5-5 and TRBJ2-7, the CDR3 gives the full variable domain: DAGVTQSPTHLIKTRGQQVTLRCSPISGHKSVSWYQQVLGQGPQFIFQYYEKEERGRGNFPDRFSARQFPNYSSELNVNALLLGDSALYLCASRQSQGAPTSEQYFGPGTRLTVT.

As DNA, the CDR3 is TGTGCCAGCAGCTTAACAGGGTGGGGGACTGAAGCTTTCTTT. It codes for CASSLTGWGTEAFF. This chain uses TRBV6-1 with TRBJ1-1, with a tentative D call TRBD1 (6 bases). V lost 6 bases and J lost 5, with 16 bases in between. The CDR3 loop spans 14 amino acids. In germline, CDR1 is MNHNS, CDR2 SASEGT.